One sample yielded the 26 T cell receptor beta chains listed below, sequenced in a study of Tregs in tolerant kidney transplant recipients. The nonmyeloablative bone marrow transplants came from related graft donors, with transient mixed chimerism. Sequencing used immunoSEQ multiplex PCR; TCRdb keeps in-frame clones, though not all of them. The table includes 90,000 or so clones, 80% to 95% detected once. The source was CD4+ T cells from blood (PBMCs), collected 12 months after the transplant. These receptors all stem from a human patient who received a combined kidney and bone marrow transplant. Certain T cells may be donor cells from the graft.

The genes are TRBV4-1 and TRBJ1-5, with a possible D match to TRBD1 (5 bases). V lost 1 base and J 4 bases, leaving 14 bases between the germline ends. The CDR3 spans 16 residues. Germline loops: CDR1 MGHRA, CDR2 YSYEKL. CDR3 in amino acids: CASSQVFKGRNQPQHF. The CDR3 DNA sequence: TGCGCCAGCAGCCAAGTCTTCAAGGGGAGGAATCAGCCCCAGCATTTT.

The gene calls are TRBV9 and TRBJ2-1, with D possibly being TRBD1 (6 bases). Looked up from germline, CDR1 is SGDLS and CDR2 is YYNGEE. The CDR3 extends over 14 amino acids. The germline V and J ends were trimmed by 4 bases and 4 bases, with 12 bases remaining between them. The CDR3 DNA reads TGTGCCAGCAGCTCTAGGACAGCGTACAATGAGCAGTTCTTC. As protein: CASSSRTAYNEQFF.

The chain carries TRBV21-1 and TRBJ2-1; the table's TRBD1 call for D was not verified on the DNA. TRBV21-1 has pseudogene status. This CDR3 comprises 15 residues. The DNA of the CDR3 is TGTGCCAGCAGCAAAAAGGACCGAACAGGGAGTGAGCAGTTCTTC. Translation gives CASSKKDRTGSEQFF.

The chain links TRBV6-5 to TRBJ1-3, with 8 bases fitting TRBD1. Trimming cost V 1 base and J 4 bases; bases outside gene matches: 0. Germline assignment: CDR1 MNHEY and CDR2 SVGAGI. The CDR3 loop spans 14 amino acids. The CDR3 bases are TGTGCCAGCAGTTACTACAGGGGGGGAAACACCATATATTTT. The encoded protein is CASSYYRGGNTIYF.

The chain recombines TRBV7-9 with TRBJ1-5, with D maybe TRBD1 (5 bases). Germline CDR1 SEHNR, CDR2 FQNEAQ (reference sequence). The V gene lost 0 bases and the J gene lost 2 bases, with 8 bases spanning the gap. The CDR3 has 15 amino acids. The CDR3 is CASSLAGGGNQPQHF. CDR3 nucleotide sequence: TGTGCCAGCAGCTTAGCGGGGGGGGGCAATCAGCCCCAGCATTTT.

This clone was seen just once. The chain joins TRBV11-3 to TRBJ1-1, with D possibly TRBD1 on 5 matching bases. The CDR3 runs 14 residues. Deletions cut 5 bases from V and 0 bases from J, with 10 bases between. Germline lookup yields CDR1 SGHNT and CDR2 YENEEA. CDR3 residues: CASSHQGMNTEAFF. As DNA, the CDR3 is TGTGCCAGCAGCCATCAGGGAATGAACACTGAAGCTTTCTTT.

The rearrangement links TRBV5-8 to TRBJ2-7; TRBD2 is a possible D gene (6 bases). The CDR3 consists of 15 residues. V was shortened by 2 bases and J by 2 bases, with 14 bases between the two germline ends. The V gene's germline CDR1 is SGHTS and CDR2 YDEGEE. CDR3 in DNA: TGTGCCAGCAGCTTTACTAGCCACGGCGCCTACGAGCAGTACTTC. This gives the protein CASSFTSHGAYEQYF.

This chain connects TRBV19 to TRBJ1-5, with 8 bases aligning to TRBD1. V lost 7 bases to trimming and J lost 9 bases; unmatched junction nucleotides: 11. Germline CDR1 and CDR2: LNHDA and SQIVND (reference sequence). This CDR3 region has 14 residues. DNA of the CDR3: TGTGCCAGTACGACTGACAGGGGAGGGTGGCCCCAGCATTTT. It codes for CASTTDRGGWPQHF.

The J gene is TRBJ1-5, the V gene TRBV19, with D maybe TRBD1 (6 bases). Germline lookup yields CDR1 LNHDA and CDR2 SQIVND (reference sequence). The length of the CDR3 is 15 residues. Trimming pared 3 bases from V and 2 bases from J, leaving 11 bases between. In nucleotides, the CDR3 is TGTGCCAGTAGTATTATCGCAGGGGGCAATCAGCCCCAGCATTTT. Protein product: CASSIIAGGNQPQHF.

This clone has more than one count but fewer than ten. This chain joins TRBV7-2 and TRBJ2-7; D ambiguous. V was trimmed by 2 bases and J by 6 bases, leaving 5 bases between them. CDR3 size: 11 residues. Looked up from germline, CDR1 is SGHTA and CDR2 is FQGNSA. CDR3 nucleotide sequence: TGTGCCAGCAGCTTACTTTCCGAGCAGTACTTC. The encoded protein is CASSLLSEQYF.

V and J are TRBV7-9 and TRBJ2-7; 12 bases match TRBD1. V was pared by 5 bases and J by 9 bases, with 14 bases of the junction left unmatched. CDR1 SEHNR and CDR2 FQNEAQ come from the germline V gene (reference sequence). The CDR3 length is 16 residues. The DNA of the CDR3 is TGTGCCAGCAGCCACACCCGAGGGACAGGGGGCAAAGGGCAGTACTTC. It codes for CASSHTRGTGGKGQYF.

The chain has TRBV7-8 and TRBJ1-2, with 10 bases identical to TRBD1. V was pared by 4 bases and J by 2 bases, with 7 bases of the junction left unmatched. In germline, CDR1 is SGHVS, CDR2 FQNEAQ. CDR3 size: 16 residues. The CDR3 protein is CASSSVRDRGNYGYTF. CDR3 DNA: TGTGCCAGCAGCTCCGTTAGGGACAGGGGAAACTATGGCTACACCTTC.

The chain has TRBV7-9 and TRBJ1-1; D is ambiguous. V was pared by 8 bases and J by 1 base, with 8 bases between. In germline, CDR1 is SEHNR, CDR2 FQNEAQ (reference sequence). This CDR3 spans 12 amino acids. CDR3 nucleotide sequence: TGTGCCAGCGCCTATGCGAACACTGAAGCTTTCTTT. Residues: CASAYANTEAFF.

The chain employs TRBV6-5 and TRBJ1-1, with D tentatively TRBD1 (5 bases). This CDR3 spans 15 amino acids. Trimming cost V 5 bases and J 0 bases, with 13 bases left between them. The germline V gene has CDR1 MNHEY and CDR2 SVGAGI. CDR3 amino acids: CASSTQGRMNTEAFF. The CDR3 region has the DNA TGTGCCAGCAGTACTCAGGGCCGAATGAACACTGAAGCTTTCTTT.

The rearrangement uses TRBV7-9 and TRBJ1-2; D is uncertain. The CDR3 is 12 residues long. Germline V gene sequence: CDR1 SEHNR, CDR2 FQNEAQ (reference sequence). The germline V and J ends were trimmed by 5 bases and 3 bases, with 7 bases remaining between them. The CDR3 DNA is TGTGCCAGCAGCCCCGGGGACTATGGCTACACCTTC. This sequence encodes CASSPGDYGYTF.

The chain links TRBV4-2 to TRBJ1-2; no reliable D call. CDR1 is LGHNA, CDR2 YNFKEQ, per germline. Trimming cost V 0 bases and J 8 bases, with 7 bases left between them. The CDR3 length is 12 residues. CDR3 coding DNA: TGTGCCAGCAGCCAAGATCGAGGGGGCTACACCTTC. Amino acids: CASSQDRGGYTF.

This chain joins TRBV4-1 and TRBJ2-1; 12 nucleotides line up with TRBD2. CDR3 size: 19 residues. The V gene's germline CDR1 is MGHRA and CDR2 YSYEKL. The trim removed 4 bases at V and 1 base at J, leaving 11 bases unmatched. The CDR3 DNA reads TGCGCCAGCAGCCCCTTACTAGCGGGGGGCTCATCTTCCTACAATGAGCAGTTCTTC. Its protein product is CASSPLLAGGSSSYNEQFF.

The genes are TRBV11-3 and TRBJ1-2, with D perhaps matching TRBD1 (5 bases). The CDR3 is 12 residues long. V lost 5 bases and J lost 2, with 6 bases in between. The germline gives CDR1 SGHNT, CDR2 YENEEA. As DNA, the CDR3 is TGTGCCAGCAGCCGGGGGAACTATGGCTACACCTTC. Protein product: CASSRGNYGYTF.

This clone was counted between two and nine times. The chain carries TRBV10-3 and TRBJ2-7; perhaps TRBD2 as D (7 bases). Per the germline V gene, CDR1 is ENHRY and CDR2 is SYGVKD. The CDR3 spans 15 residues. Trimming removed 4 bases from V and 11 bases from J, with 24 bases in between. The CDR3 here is CAISAPTSPGAPEYF. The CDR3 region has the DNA TGTGCCATCAGTGCCCCGACTAGCCCAGGGGCTCCGGAGTACTTC.

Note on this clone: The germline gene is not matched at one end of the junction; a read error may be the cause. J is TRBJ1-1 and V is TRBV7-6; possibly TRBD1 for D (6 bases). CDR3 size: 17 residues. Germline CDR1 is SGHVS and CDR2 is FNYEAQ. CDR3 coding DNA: TGTGCCGGCAGCTTGGCCCTCCAGGGGACCATGAACACTGAAGCTTTCTTT. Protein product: CAGSLALQGTMNTEAFF. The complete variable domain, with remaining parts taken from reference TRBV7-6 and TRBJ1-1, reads GAGVSQSPRYKVTKRGQDVALRCDPISGHVSLYWYRQALGQGPEFLTYFNYEAQQDKSGLPNDRFSAERPEGSISTLTIQRTEQRDSAMYRCAGSLALQGTMNTEAFFGQGTRLTVV.

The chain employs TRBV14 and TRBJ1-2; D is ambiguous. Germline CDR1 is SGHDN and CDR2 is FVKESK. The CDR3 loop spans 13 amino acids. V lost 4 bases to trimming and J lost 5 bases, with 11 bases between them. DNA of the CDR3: TGTGCCAGCAGCCTACAGCCCCCGTATGGCTACACCTTC. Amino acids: CASSLQPPYGYTF.

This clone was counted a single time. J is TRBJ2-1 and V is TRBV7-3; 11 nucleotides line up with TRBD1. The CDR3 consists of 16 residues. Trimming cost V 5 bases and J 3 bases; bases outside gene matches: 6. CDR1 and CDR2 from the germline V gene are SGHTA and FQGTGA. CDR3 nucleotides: TGTGCCAGCAGCATTGCTGGGACAGGGGGCTACAATGAGCAGTTCTTC. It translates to CASSIAGTGGYNEQFF.

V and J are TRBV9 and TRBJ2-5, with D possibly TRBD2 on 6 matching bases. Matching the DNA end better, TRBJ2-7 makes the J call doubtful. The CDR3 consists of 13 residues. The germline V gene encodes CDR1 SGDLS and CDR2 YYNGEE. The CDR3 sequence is CASSVGDFHEQYF. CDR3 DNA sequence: TGTGCCAGCAGCGTAGGGGACTTCCACGAGCAGTACTTC.

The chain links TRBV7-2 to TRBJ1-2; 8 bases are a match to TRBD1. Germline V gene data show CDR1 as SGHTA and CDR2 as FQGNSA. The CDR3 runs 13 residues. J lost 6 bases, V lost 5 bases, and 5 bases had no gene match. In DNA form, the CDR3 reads TGTGCCAGCAGCCCCCGGACAGGGCATGGCTACACCTTC. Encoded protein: CASSPRTGHGYTF. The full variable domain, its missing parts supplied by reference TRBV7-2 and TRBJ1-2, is GAGVSQSPSNKVTEKGKDVELRCDPISGHTALYWYRQSLGQGLEFLIYFQGNSAPDKSGLPSDRFSAERTGGSVSTLTIQRTQQEDSAVYLCASSPRTGHGYTFGSGTRLTVV.

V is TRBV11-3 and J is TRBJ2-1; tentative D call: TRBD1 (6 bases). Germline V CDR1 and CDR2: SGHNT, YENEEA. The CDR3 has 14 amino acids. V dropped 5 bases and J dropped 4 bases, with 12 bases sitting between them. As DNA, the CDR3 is TGTGCCAGCAGCACGCGGACAGTGTACAATGAGCAGTTCTTC. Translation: CASSTRTVYNEQFF.

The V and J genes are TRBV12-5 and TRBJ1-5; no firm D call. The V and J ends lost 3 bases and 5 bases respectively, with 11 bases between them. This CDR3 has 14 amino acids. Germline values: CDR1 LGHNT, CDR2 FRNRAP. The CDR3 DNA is TGTGCTAGTGGTTTTGGCACCTTGGATCAGCCCCAGCATTTT. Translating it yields CASGFGTLDQPQHF.